The 10 T cell receptor beta chains presented below share a single source sample, sequenced in a study of CD8 T cells in ankylosing spondylitis (dated by TCRdb to 2015 to 2018). What the research found in general, with its limitations: Blood from ankylosing spondylitis patients appeared to be characterized by a TCR beta motif composed of eight highly homologous amino acid variants.

Libraries were built with 5' RACE. TCRdb shows the sequencer as Illumina HiSeq 2500. TCRdb reprocessed the public reads (quality trimming at Q25 with fastp, clone calling with MiXCR) and kept in-frame beta chains. Each CDR3 protein gets just one entry, which takes the most common genes and DNA from the rows behind it. For this sample the table gives 300,000 to 400,000 distinct CDR3 sequences, of which approximately 20% were detected only once. Clones ranked in the top ten supply about 16% of the sample. No antigen has been identified for these receptors. The source material was blood, either unsorted or a sorted T cell fraction (not recorded which). All receptors come from a male donor with ankylosing spondylitis.

The chain links TRBV7-8 to TRBJ2-3; D might be TRBD1 or TRBD2, each matching 5 bases. This CDR3 is built from 16 residues. With 7 bases removed from V and 5 bases from J, the gap between germline ends came to 22 bases. Per germline, CDR1 SGHVS and CDR2 FQNEAQ. In DNA form, the CDR3 reads TGTGCCAGCATCGAAACGACACTCGGGGCGCTAGATACGCAGTATTTT. This encodes CASIETTLGALDTQYF.

This clonotype has just a few counts. The rearrangement joins TRBV3-1 to TRBJ2-7; TRBD1 aligns across 10 bases. V dropped 5 bases and J dropped 3; count of bases not matched to a gene: 7. CDR1 and CDR2 from the germline V gene are LGHDT and YNNKEL (reference sequence). The CDR3 sequence is 15 residues long. CDR3 nucleotides: TGTGCCAGCAGCTTGGGACAGGGGATGGTCTACGAGCAGTACTTC. This encodes CASSLGQGMVYEQYF.

The chain couples TRBV6-2 or TRBV6-3 to TRBJ2-7, with 11 bases matching TRBD1. Germline assignment: CDR1 MNHEY and CDR2 SVGEGT. The V and J ends lost 0 bases and 1 base, in that order; junction bases with no gene match: 5. CDR3 size: 17 residues. CDR3 sequence: CASSYSRDRGWSYEQYF. CDR3 nucleotide sequence: TGTGCCAGCAGTTACTCCCGGGACAGGGGGTGGTCCTACGAGCAGTACTTC.

V and J are TRBV5-1 and TRBJ2-3, with 8 positions matching TRBD2. Unmatched junction bases numbered 10, after V lost 7 bases and J lost 6 bases. Germline V gives CDR1 SGHRS, CDR2 YFSETQ. The CDR3 covers 14 residues. The CDR3 nucleotides are TGCGCCAGCGCGGGAGGCGGGGTCGGGGATACGCAGTATTTT. The encoded protein is CASAGGGVGDTQYF.

J is TRBJ2-7 and V is TRBV7-9; D is undetermined. CDR1 and CDR2 from the germline V gene are SEHNR and FQNEAQ (reference sequence). The CDR3 consists of 12 residues. Trimming shortened V by 2 bases and J by 3 bases, and 5 bases separated the two germline ends. The CDR3 nucleotides read TGTGCCAGCAGCTTACATAGCTACGAGCAGTACTTC. Encoded protein: CASSLHSYEQYF.

In this sample, this clonotype turned up a few times. CDR3 sequence reads: CSPVSASGNYEQYF. As DNA, the CDR3 is TGCAGTCCCGTATCCGCTAGCGGGAACTACGAGCAGTACTTC. The chain uses TRBV20-1 and TRBJ2-7, with 9 nucleotides matching TRBD2. CDR3 size: 14 residues. Germline CDR1 and CDR2: DFQATT and SNEGSKA (reference sequence). Unmatched junction bases numbered 11, after V lost 8 bases and J lost 3 bases.

This clonotype showed up just a few times. V usage is TRBV14 and J usage is TRBJ1-6; 7 bases match TRBD1. Trimming took 5 bases from V and 10 from J; bases not matched to a gene: 11. Germline V gene data show CDR1 as SGHDN and CDR2 as FVKESK. This CDR3 is built from 15 residues. DNA for the CDR3: TGTGCCAGCAGCGAGCGACAGGGCGGGTACTCACCCCTCCACTTT. It is translated as CASSERQGGYSPLHF.

J is TRBJ1-5 and V is TRBV6-1, with a tentative D call TRBD1 (6 bases). Germline V gene data show CDR1 as MNHNS and CDR2 as SASEGT. The length of the CDR3 is 16 residues. Between the trimmed V and J ends, which lost 5 bases and 1 base, there was a span of 15 bases. The CDR3 DNA reads TGTGCCAGCAGTACAGCCACAGGGAGAAGCAATCAGCCCCAGCATTTT. It translates to CASSTATGRSNQPQHF.

Many counts were recorded for this clonotype. The rearrangement links TRBV4-2 to TRBJ2-3; D is uncertain. The length of the CDR3 is 12 residues. Germline V gene sequence: CDR1 LGHNA, CDR2 YNFKEQ. V dropped 7 bases and J dropped 5 bases, with 10 bases sitting between them. The CDR3 sequence is CASTSPGDTQYF. CDR3 nucleotides: TGTGCCAGCACGTCGCCTGGAGATACGCAGTATTTT.

By sample share, this clonotype is medium-sized. The rearrangement joins TRBV12-3 or TRBV12-4 to TRBJ2-1; D not certain. CDR3 size: 14 residues. V shed 5 bases and J shed 11 bases, with 19 bases lying between them. The CDR3 here is CASSPPELTEKQFF. CDR3 bases: TGTGCCAGCAGTCCCCCGGAACTGACCGAGAAGCAGTTCTTC.